The 25 T cell receptor beta chains given below trace back to one sample, sequenced in a study of T-cell memory formation after mild COVID-19 (dated by TCRdb to 2020 to 2022). Libraries were built with 5' RACE. Sequenced using an Illumina NovaSeq 6000. TCRdb trimmed public reads at Q25 via fastp, called clones via MiXCR and kept in-frame beta chains. Every CDR3 protein is listed once, alongside the most common genes and DNA of its rows. The sample data list 450,000 to 650,000 distinct CDR3 sequences, and roughly 17% of these were observed just once. The ten largest make up around 12% of the sample. Material for sequencing was PBMCs or a T cell subset sorted from them (not recorded which). Receptors were obtained from an adult woman who had mild COVID-19 (a few samples of this study predate the infection). The sample titles of this study are shuffled in the database, so cell type and time point are left out; the donor was told from shared clones.

This clonotype has more than one count but fewer than ten. This chain connects TRBV4-3 to TRBJ2-1, with D hard to call. Trimming removed 0 bases from V and 4 bases from J, with 4 bases in between. CDR3 length equals 13 residues. Germline values: CDR1 LGHNA, CDR2 YSLEER. The CDR3 DNA sequence: TGCGCCAGCAGCCAAGACGTATACAATGAGCAGTTCTTC. Translation gives CASSQDVYNEQFF.

This clonotype was counted a few times. The chain joins TRBV3-1 to TRBJ1-2; TRBD1 agrees at 7 bases. V was clipped by 5 bases and J by 6 bases; unmatched bases: 12. Germline V gene lookup returns CDR1 LGHDT and CDR2 YNNKEL (reference sequence). This CDR3 region has 15 residues. The CDR3 DNA follows: TGTGCCAGCAGCACCCGAAGACAGGGTGAAGATGGCTACACCTTC. Protein: CASSTRRQGEDGYTF.

The table lists this clonotype with a few counts. This chain links TRBV9 with TRBJ2-1, with D perhaps TRBD1 (5 bases). The CDR3 spans 12 residues. Trimming pared 4 bases from V and 9 bases from J, leaving 11 bases between. Germline CDR1 is SGDLS and CDR2 is YYNGEE. CDR3 residues: CASSPNRGEQFF. CDR3 nucleotide sequence: TGTGCCAGCAGCCCTAATAGGGGTGAGCAGTTCTTC.

This clonotype was detected a few times. The chain recombines TRBV7-6 with TRBJ2-2; unclear D gene. V was clipped by 0 bases and J by 2 bases, with 10 bases between them. Germline V lookup: CDR1 SGHVS, CDR2 FNYEAQ. The CDR3 is made up of 16 amino acids. CDR3 protein: CASSLAMPTNTGELFF. CDR3 DNA sequence: TGTGCCAGCAGCTTAGCGATGCCTACAAACACCGGGGAGCTGTTTTTT. The entire variable domain, with the rest obtained from reference TRBV7-6 and TRBJ2-2, is as follows: GAGVSQSPRYKVTKRGQDVALRCDPISGHVSLYWYRQALGQGPEFLTYFNYEAQQDKSGLPNDRFSAERPEGSISTLTIQRTEQRDSAMYRCASSLAMPTNTGELFFGEGSRLTVL.

The chain recombines TRBV25-1 with TRBJ1-1; weak D call: TRBD1 (6 bases). The germline CDR1 and CDR2 sequences are MGHDK and SYGVNS. Trimming cost V 6 bases and J 0 bases, with 14 bases left between them. CDR3 length: 15 amino acids. The CDR3 protein is CASRKPGAVNTEAFF. For the CDR3, the DNA is TGTGCCAGCAGAAAACCAGGGGCCGTGAACACTGAAGCTTTCTTT.

The sample holds many counts of this clonotype. The chain employs TRBV7-3 and TRBJ2-3; D is ambiguous. The CDR3 has 14 amino acids. V was trimmed by 4 bases and J by 2 bases, leaving 10 bases between them. From germline, CDR1 is SGHTA and CDR2 FQGTGA. The CDR3 sequence: CASSYTGPTDTQYF. DNA for the CDR3: TGTGCCAGCAGCTATACGGGCCCCACAGATACGCAGTATTTT. The full variable domain, in which reference TRBV7-3 and TRBJ2-3 provide the parts outside the CDR3, is GAGVSQTPSNKVTEKGKYVELRCDPISGHTALYWYRQSLGQGPEFLIYFQGTGAADDSGLPNDRFFAVRPEGSVSTLKIQRTERGDSAVYLCASSYTGPTDTQYFGPGTRLTVL.

This clonotype was observed a few times. This chain connects TRBV7-9 to TRBJ2-7; 8 positions agree with TRBD2. The J segment lost 0 bases and the V segment lost 2 bases, leaving 3 bases of the junction unmatched. In germline, CDR1 is SEHNR, CDR2 FQNEAQ (reference sequence). CDR3 length: 15 residues. CDR3 protein: CASSLSTSGSYEQYF. The CDR3, as DNA: TGTGCCAGCAGCTTATCCACTAGCGGCTCCTACGAGCAGTACTTC.

This clonotype showed up many times. This chain links TRBV27 with TRBJ2-7; the D is unclear. Deletions cut 2 bases from V and 1 base from J, with 6 bases between. The CDR3 totals 13 residues. CDR1 is MNHEY, CDR2 SMNVEV, per germline (reference sequence). The CDR3 loop is CASSLKLSYEQYF. The CDR3, as DNA: TGTGCCAGCAGTTTAAAGCTGTCCTACGAGCAGTACTTC.

The chain is built from TRBV7-2 and TRBJ2-1; 10 bases line up with TRBD1. V lost 2 bases and J lost 8; bases outside the gene matches: 3. This CDR3 is 14 amino acids long. The germline CDR1 and CDR2 sequences are SGHTA and FQGNSA. For the CDR3, the DNA is TGTGCCAGCAGCTTAAGGACAGGGGGAGATGAGCAGTTCTTC. This encodes CASSLRTGGDEQFF. Filled out from reference TRBV7-2 and TRBJ2-1, the complete variable domain reads GAGVSQSPSNKVTEKGKDVELRCDPISGHTALYWYRQSLGQGLEFLIYFQGNSAPDKSGLPSDRFSAERTGGSVSTLTIQRTQQEDSAVYLCASSLRTGGDEQFFGPGTRLTVL.

This chain uses TRBV6-5 with TRBJ1-4; a possible D gene is TRBD1 (5 bases). V was trimmed by 6 bases and J by 4 bases, leaving 12 bases between them. Germline CDR1 and CDR2: MNHEY and SVGAGI. The CDR3 runs 14 residues. CDR3 protein: CASRQGSRNEKLFF. The DNA of the CDR3 is TGTGCCAGCAGGCAGGGATCCCGTAATGAAAAACTGTTTTTT.

The rearrangement links TRBV7-9 to TRBJ1-2; D perhaps matches TRBD1 (5 bases). The V end was cut by 5 bases, the J end by 6 bases, with 13 bases between. From germline, CDR1 is SEHNR and CDR2 FQNEAQ (reference sequence). The CDR3 has 13 residues. The CDR3 protein is CASSRSDSDGYTF. Here the CDR3 DNA reads TGTGCCAGCAGCCGATCCGACAGTGATGGCTACACCTTC. Full variable domain (outside the CDR3, taken from reference TRBV7-9 and TRBJ1-2): DTGVSQNPRHKITKRGQNVTFRCDPISEHNRLYWYRQTLGQGPEFLTYFQNEAQLEKSRLLSDRFSAERPKGSFSTLEIQRTEQGDSAMYLCASSRSDSDGYTFGSGTRLTVV.

The chain joins TRBV20-1 to TRBJ2-1; D remains unclear. Germline loops: CDR1 DFQATT, CDR2 SNEGSKA (reference sequence). This CDR3 has 13 residues. Trimming left V 2 bases short and J 3 bases short, with 8 bases between. This CDR3 is CSARLNRYNEQFF. The CDR3 bases are TGCAGTGCTAGATTGAATCGCTACAATGAGCAGTTCTTC.

At least ten counts were recorded for this clonotype. The chain couples TRBV29-1 to TRBJ2-3, with 9 bases lining up with TRBD2. The germline V gene has CDR1 SQVTM and CDR2 ANQGSEA. With 3 bases clipped from V and 0 bases from J, the junction kept 4 bases outside the gene matches. The CDR3 is 15 amino acids. CDR3 in DNA: TGCAGCGTTGAGCCTAGCGGGACTAGCACAGATACGCAGTATTTT. It encodes CSVEPSGTSTDTQYF.

The chain has TRBV6-5 and TRBJ1-1; unclear D gene. This CDR3 has 15 residues. The V end lost 5 bases, the J end lost 1 base, and 14 bases lay between the germline ends. In germline, CDR1 is MNHEY, CDR2 SVGAGI. The CDR3 sequence: CASSTRGRRNTEAFF. CDR3 DNA: TGTGCCAGCAGTACCCGAGGACGAAGGAACACTGAAGCTTTCTTT.

A note on this clonotype: A much larger clone lies a single base off, so this may be a read error. The CDR3 does not close with the conserved phenylalanine or tryptophan, likely indicating a read error. This chain joins TRBV7-9 and TRBJ1-3; D uncertain. The V end was cut by 1 base, the J end by 8 bases, with 9 bases between. The germline V gene encodes CDR1 SEHNR and CDR2 FQNEAQ (reference sequence). CDR3 length equals 13 residues. Here the CDR3 reads CASSLGAKDTIYI. DNA for the CDR3: TGTGCCAGCAGCTTAGGAGCGAAGGACACCATATATATT.

This clonotype appeared a few times. The CDR3 DNA sequence: TGTGCCAGCAGCTTCGAACAGACGGCCGGGGAGCTGTTTTTT. Protein product: CASSFEQTAGELFF. This sequence joins TRBV7-9 and TRBJ2-2; D gene uncertain. Germline V gene lookup returns CDR1 SEHNR and CDR2 FQNEAQ (reference sequence). V lost 3 bases and J 6 bases, leaving 11 bases between the germline ends. The CDR3 length is 14 residues.

Regarding this clonotype: An end of the junction differs from the germline gene, which may be a read error. This chain links TRBV15 with TRBJ2-4; no clear D gene. The CDR3 sequence is 14 residues long. Germline loops: CDR1 LNHNV, CDR2 YYDKDF (reference sequence). As DNA, the CDR3 is TGTGCCACCAGCAGAGGTATGGGGTCCGGAGCCCCTTCCTTC. It encodes CATSRGMGSGAPSF.

This clonotype showed up just a few times. V is TRBV6-1 and J is TRBJ2-1; D is unresolved. The V and J ends lost 4 bases and 1 base respectively, with 11 bases between them. Germline V gene lookup returns CDR1 MNHNS and CDR2 SASEGT. The CDR3 spans 15 residues. The CDR3: CASSGLVGSYNEQFF. The CDR3, as DNA: TGTGCCAGCAGTGGTCTAGTTGGGTCCTACAATGAGCAGTTCTTC.

The genes are TRBV5-6 and TRBJ2-7; D gene unclear. Germline CDR1 SGHDT, CDR2 YYEEEE. This CDR3 is built from 12 residues. With 1 base removed from V and 5 bases from J, the gap between germline ends came to 7 bases. CDR3 in amino acids: CASSLWRNEQYF. The CDR3 DNA is TGTGCCAGCAGCTTGTGGAGAAACGAGCAGTACTTC.

This clonotype was detected only a few times. J is TRBJ2-1 and V is TRBV5-1, with no clear D. The CDR3 has 14 residues. Germline values: CDR1 SGHRS, CDR2 YFSETQ. Trimming took 0 bases from V and 5 from J, leaving 9 bases between them. The CDR3 DNA reads TGCGCCAGCAGCTTGGTAGCTTCAAACAATGAGCAGTTCTTC. The encoded protein is CASSLVASNNEQFF.

This rearrangement joins TRBV12-3 or TRBV12-4 to TRBJ2-7; D not resolved. The CDR3 totals 11 residues. Trimming took 6 bases from V and 5 from J, leaving 8 bases between them. The CDR3 DNA reads as TGTGCCAGCAGAAAGACGCACGAGCAGTACTTC. As protein: CASRKTHEQYF.

The chain recombines TRBV19 with TRBJ2-1; TRBD2 matches at 7 bases. This CDR3 is built from 13 residues. J lost 8 bases, V lost 4 bases, and 5 bases had no gene match. Germline assignment: CDR1 LNHDA and CDR2 SQIVND (reference sequence). CDR3 in amino acids: CASSSGSGYEQFF. CDR3 DNA: TGTGCCAGTAGTAGCGGGAGTGGGTATGAGCAGTTCTTC.

This clonotype has only one observation. V gene TRBV3-1 combines with J gene TRBJ1-4; no clear D gene. Germline V gene lookup returns CDR1 LGHDT and CDR2 YNNKEL (reference sequence). The CDR3 has 16 amino acids. V lost 0 bases and J 8 bases, leaving 16 bases between the germline ends. The CDR3 spells CASSQDPGGVKEKLFF. In DNA, the CDR3 is TGTGCCAGCAGCCAAGATCCCGGCGGGGTAAAGGAAAAACTGTTTTTT.

This clonotype was recorded a few times. The chain uses TRBV12-3 or TRBV12-4 and TRBJ2-6; D gene ambiguous. Trimming shortened V by 8 bases and J by 2 bases, and 10 bases separated the two germline ends. The length of the CDR3 is 14 residues. CDR3 protein: CASRTAAGANVLTF. The CDR3 nucleotides are TGTGCCAGCCGTACGGCGGCTGGGGCCAACGTCCTGACTTTC.

The chain recombines TRBV7-9 with TRBJ2-7; tentative D call: TRBD1 (5 bases). The germline CDR1 and CDR2 sequences are SEHNR and FQNEAQ (reference sequence). This CDR3 is 13 amino acids long. V was clipped by 4 bases and J by 4 bases, with 11 bases between them. CDR3 region: CASSSPTVYEQYF. The DNA for the CDR3 is TGTGCCAGCAGCTCCCCGACAGTATACGAGCAGTACTTC.